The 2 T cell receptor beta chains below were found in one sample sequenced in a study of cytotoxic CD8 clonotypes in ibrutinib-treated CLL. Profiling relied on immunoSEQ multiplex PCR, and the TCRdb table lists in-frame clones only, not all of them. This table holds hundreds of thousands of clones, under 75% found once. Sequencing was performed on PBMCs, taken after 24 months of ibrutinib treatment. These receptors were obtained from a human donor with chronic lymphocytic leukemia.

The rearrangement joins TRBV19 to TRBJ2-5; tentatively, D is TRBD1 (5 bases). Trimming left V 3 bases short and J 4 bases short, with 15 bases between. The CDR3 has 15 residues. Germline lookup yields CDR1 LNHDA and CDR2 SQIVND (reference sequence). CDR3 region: CASSIGASKGETQYF. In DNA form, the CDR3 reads TGTGCCAGTAGTATTGGGGCTTCCAAAGGAGAGACCCAGTACTTC.

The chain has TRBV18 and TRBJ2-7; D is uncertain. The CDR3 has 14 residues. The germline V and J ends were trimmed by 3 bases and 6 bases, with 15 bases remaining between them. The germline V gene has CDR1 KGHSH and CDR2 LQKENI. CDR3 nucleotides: TGTGCCAGCTCACCCCTGCCTGGTGGCCCCGAGCAGTACTTC. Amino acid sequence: CASSPLPGGPEQYF.